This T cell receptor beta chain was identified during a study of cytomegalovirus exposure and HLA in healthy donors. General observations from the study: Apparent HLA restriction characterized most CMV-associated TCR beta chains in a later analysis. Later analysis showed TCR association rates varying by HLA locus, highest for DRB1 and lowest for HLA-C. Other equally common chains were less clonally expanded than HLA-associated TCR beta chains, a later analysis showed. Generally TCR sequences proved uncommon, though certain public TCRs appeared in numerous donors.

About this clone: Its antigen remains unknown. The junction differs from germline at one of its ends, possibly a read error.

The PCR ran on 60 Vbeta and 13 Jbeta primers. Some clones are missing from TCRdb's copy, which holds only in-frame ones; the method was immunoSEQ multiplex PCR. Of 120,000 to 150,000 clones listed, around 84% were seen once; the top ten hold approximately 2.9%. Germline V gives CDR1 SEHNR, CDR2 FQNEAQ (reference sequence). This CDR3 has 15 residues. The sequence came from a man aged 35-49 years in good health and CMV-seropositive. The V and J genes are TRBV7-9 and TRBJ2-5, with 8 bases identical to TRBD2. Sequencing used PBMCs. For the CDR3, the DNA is TGTTCCAGCAGCTTGGTCGGGACTAGCCAAGAGACCCAGTACTTC. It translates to CSSSLVGTSQETQYF.